This is a list of T cell receptor beta chains from one sample in a study of blood T cell repertoires in COVID-19. Here immunoSEQ multiplex PCR was the method, and the copy in TCRdb shows in-frame clones only, minus some. The sample yields under 200,000 clones, about 88% seen once. Sequenced input: PBMCs or T cells enriched from blood (not recorded which). The receptors shown here come from a woman aged 40 to 50 in a cohort exposed to, infected with or recovered from COVID-19 (not recorded which). The CDR3 runs from the conserved cysteine through the conserved F or W. The order of the fields is clone size, V gene, J gene, D gene, CDR3 DNA, CDR3 protein. The D gene is left open where the match is weak. Part of the rows lack a size; the others show once, few, many or a class for expanded clones.

abundance: -
v_gene: TRBV5-4
j_gene: TRBJ2-2
d_gene: TRBD2
CDR3nt: TGTGCCAGCAGCCCGGGACTAGCGGGGGCTTTCGCGAACACCGGGGAGCTGTTTTTT
CDR3aa: CASSPGLAGAFANTGELFF

abundance: -
v_gene: TRBV9
j_gene: TRBJ1-2
d_gene: -
CDR3nt: TGTGCCAGCAGCGTATACGGAGACTATGGCTACACCTTC
CDR3aa: CASSVYGDYGYTF

abundance: -
v_gene: TRBV4-2
j_gene: TRBJ2-1
d_gene: TRBD2
CDR3nt: TGTGCCAGCAGCCAAAACTCCGGACTAGCGGGAGGCAACTACAATGAGCAGTTCTTC
CDR3aa: CASSQNSGLAGGNYNEQFF

abundance: -
v_gene: TRBV12-3/TRBV12-4
j_gene: TRBJ2-1
d_gene: -
CDR3nt: TGTGCCAGCAGCTCCTTCCGGAATGAGCAGTTCTTC
CDR3aa: CASSSFRNEQFF

abundance: -
v_gene: TRBV28
j_gene: TRBJ1-1
d_gene: -
CDR3nt: TGTGCCAGCAGTTTAACGGAGGGGCCGAACACTGAAGCTTTCTTT
CDR3aa: CASSLTEGPNTEAFF

abundance: -
v_gene: TRBV27
j_gene: TRBJ1-1
d_gene: -
CDR3nt: TGTGCCAGCAGTTTGGGGAGAGGGGGACGGACTGAAGCTTTCTTT
CDR3aa: CASSLGRGGRTEAFF

abundance: -
v_gene: TRBV4-1
j_gene: TRBJ1-2
d_gene: -
CDR3nt: TGCGCCAGCAGCCAAGAAGTCCTGCGACGACACCAAAACCCTAACTATGGCTACACCTTC
CDR3aa: CASSQEVLRRHQNPNYGYTF

abundance: -
v_gene: TRBV6-5
j_gene: TRBJ1-2
d_gene: TRBD1
CDR3nt: TGTGCCATCCTGACAGGGGTGGATGGCTACACCTTC
CDR3aa: CAILTGVDGYTF

abundance: -
v_gene: TRBV30
j_gene: TRBJ1-1
d_gene: -
CDR3nt: TGTGCCTGGAGTGGAGGGGGAAACGCTTTCTTT
CDR3aa: CAWSGGGNAFF

abundance: -
v_gene: TRBV2
j_gene: TRBJ1-1
d_gene: -
CDR3nt: TGTGCCAGCAGTGAAACGGGGGGGAAGACTGAAGCTTTCTTT
CDR3aa: CASSETGGKTEAFF

abundance: -
v_gene: TRBV7-9
j_gene: TRBJ2-7
d_gene: TRBD1
CDR3nt: TGTGCCAGCAGTTGGGACAGCGCAGACGAGCAGTACTTC
CDR3aa: CASSWDSADEQYF

abundance: -
v_gene: TRBV10-1
j_gene: TRBJ1-1
d_gene: -
CDR3nt: TGCGCCAGCAGTGGAGGGAACACTGAAGCTTTCTTT
CDR3aa: CASSGGNTEAFF

abundance: -
v_gene: TRBV25-1
j_gene: TRBJ2-7
d_gene: -
CDR3nt: TGTGCCAGCAGAACAAACTACGAGCAGTACTTC
CDR3aa: CASRTNYEQYF

abundance: -
v_gene: TRBV6-6
j_gene: TRBJ2-5
d_gene: -
CDR3nt: TGTGCCAGCACCACGAGGCTGGGAGGCGTTGGGGAGACCCAGTACTTC
CDR3aa: CASTTRLGGVGETQYF

abundance: -
v_gene: TRBV28
j_gene: TRBJ2-2
d_gene: TRBD2
CDR3nt: TGTGCCAGCAGTTTTTCTAGCGGGGGGGCCTTAGCCGGGGAGCTGTTTTTT
CDR3aa: CASSFSSGGALAGELFF

abundance: -
v_gene: TRBV6-2/TRBV6-3
j_gene: TRBJ1-1
d_gene: -
CDR3nt: TGTGCCAGCACCCCGCGGCAGGGGATGGCTGAAGCTTTCTTT
CDR3aa: CASTPRQGMAEAFF

abundance: -
v_gene: TRBV12-3/TRBV12-4
j_gene: TRBJ1-1
d_gene: -
CDR3nt: TGTGCCAGCAGGGCAGGGCTCCAAGCTTTCTTT
CDR3aa: CASRAGLQAFF

abundance: -
v_gene: TRBV6-5
j_gene: TRBJ2-5
d_gene: -
CDR3nt: TGTGCCAGCAGGATGCTGCGGCGGGAGACCCAGTACTTC
CDR3aa: CASRMLRRETQYF

abundance: -
v_gene: TRBV27
j_gene: TRBJ2-2
d_gene: TRBD2
CDR3nt: TGTGCCAGCAGTTTTAACGGGGGGGACACCGGGGAGCTGTTTTTT
CDR3aa: CASSFNGGDTGELFF

abundance: -
v_gene: TRBV6-6
j_gene: TRBJ2-1
d_gene: -
CDR3nt: TGTGCCAGCAGTTACTTCACCGGAGGTGAGCAGTTCTTC
CDR3aa: CASSYFTGGEQFF

abundance: -
v_gene: TRBV4-2
j_gene: TRBJ1-1
d_gene: -
CDR3nt: TGTGCCAGCAGCCAAGTGGCGGGAGAGACCACTGAAGCTTTCTTT
CDR3aa: CASSQVAGETTEAFF

abundance: -
v_gene: TRBV5-1
j_gene: TRBJ2-1
d_gene: TRBD2
CDR3nt: TGCGCCAGCAGATCAGCGGGAGTAAATGAGCAGTTCTTC
CDR3aa: CASRSAGVNEQFF

abundance: -
v_gene: TRBV5-1
j_gene: TRBJ1-1
d_gene: -
CDR3nt: TGCGCCAGCAGGGGCCAGCTGAACACTGAAGCTTTCTTT
CDR3aa: CASRGQLNTEAFF

abundance: few
v_gene: TRBV27
j_gene: TRBJ1-6
d_gene: -
CDR3nt: TGTGCCAGCAGTCTACGACATGTTAATTCACCCCTCCACTTT
CDR3aa: CASSLRHVNSPLHF

abundance: -
v_gene: TRBV6-4
j_gene: TRBJ1-4
d_gene: TRBD1
CDR3nt: TGTGCCAGCAGGGGGACAGGGACAACTAATGAAAAACTGTTTTTT
CDR3aa: CASRGTGTTNEKLFF

abundance: -
v_gene: TRBV12-3/TRBV12-4
j_gene: TRBJ2-1
d_gene: -
CDR3nt: TGTGCCAGCAGTTTACGAGGTAATGAGCAGTTCTTC
CDR3aa: CASSLRGNEQFF

abundance: -
v_gene: TRBV12-3/TRBV12-4
j_gene: TRBJ1-5
d_gene: -
CDR3nt: TGTGCCAGCAGTGAGGGGGGGAATCAGCCCCAGCATTTT
CDR3aa: CASSEGGNQPQHF

abundance: -
v_gene: TRBV5-4
j_gene: TRBJ2-1
d_gene: -
CDR3nt: TGTGCCAGCAGCTCCACCGACAGTGGTGAGCAGTTCTTC
CDR3aa: CASSSTDSGEQFF

abundance: -
v_gene: TRBV10-1
j_gene: TRBJ2-4
d_gene: -
CDR3nt: TGCGCCAGCAGTGCTGCGGTTGGCCGAGGGAACATTCAGTACTTC
CDR3aa: CASSAAVGRGNIQYF

abundance: -
v_gene: TRBV10-2
j_gene: TRBJ2-2
d_gene: -
CDR3nt: TGCGCCAGCAGTCTGACAGAGAACACCGGGGAGCTGTTTTTT
CDR3aa: CASSLTENTGELFF

abundance: -
v_gene: TRBV13
j_gene: TRBJ2-3
d_gene: TRBD1
CDR3nt: TGTGCCAGCAGCCGAGGGACAGGGGGCCTCACAGATACGCAGTATTTT
CDR3aa: CASSRGTGGLTDTQYF

abundance: -
v_gene: TRBV6-4
j_gene: TRBJ2-1
d_gene: TRBD2
CDR3nt: TGTGCCAGTGGGACTAGCGGGAGTCGGGAGCAGTTCTTC
CDR3aa: CASGTSGSREQFF

abundance: once
v_gene: TRBV11-2
j_gene: TRBJ2-1
d_gene: -
CDR3nt: TGTGCCAGCAGCTCGCCGGACCGGGATTATTACTACAATGAGCAGTTCTTC
CDR3aa: CASSSPDRDYYYNEQFF

abundance: -
v_gene: TRBV3-1/TRBV3-2
j_gene: TRBJ1-2
d_gene: TRBD1
CDR3nt: TGTGCCAGCAGCCAACCTTACGACAGGGGTGATGGCTACACCTTC
CDR3aa: CASSQPYDRGDGYTF

abundance: -
v_gene: TRBV6-5
j_gene: TRBJ1-3
d_gene: -
CDR3nt: TGTGCCAGCAGCCCCCCGCAGGGCCGTGGAAACACCATATATTTT
CDR3aa: CASSPPQGRGNTIYF

abundance: -
v_gene: TRBV27
j_gene: TRBJ1-5
d_gene: -
CDR3nt: TGTGCCACAAACAGGGTTGGGGTCAATCAGCCCCAGCATTTT
CDR3aa: CATNRVGVNQPQHF

abundance: -
v_gene: TRBV27
j_gene: TRBJ1-1
d_gene: -
CDR3nt: TGTGCCAGCAGTTTGAAGCCCCAGGGCCTGAACACTGAAGCTTTCTTT
CDR3aa: CASSLKPQGLNTEAFF

abundance: -
v_gene: TRBV28
j_gene: TRBJ1-2
d_gene: TRBD1
CDR3nt: TGTGCCAGCAGTCCTGGGGACAGTTTCTATGGCTACACCTTC
CDR3aa: CASSPGDSFYGYTF

abundance: -
v_gene: TRBV3-1/TRBV3-2
j_gene: TRBJ2-5
d_gene: TRBD2
CDR3nt: TGTGCCAGCAGCCGGGGACTAGCGGGGGGCCAAGAGACCCAGTACTTC
CDR3aa: CASSRGLAGGQETQYF

abundance: -
v_gene: TRBV5-1
j_gene: TRBJ1-2
d_gene: TRBD1
CDR3nt: TGCGCCAGCAGCATAACGGACAGGGGCCCCTACACCTTC
CDR3aa: CASSITDRGPYTF

abundance: -
v_gene: TRBV29-1
j_gene: TRBJ1-2
d_gene: -
CDR3nt: TGCAGCGATAGCACGGGGGGCTACACCTTC
CDR3aa: CSDSTGGYTF

abundance: -
v_gene: TRBV19
j_gene: TRBJ1-1
d_gene: -
CDR3nt: TGTGCCAGTAAAAGGGAGCATACCGTGAACACTGAAGCTTTCTTT
CDR3aa: CASKREHTVNTEAFF

abundance: -
v_gene: TRBV18
j_gene: TRBJ2-1
d_gene: TRBD1
CDR3nt: TGTGCCAGCTCACCCGGTTCCGGACAGGGGACCTATGAGCAGTTCTTC
CDR3aa: CASSPGSGQGTYEQFF

abundance: -
v_gene: TRBV3-1/TRBV3-2
j_gene: TRBJ2-7
d_gene: -
CDR3nt: TGTGCCAGCAGCCAAGGAGCCTCTGAGCAGTACTTC
CDR3aa: CASSQGASEQYF

abundance: -
v_gene: TRBV7-2
j_gene: TRBJ2-1
d_gene: TRBD2
CDR3nt: TGTGCCAGCAGCTTAACAAGGACTAGCGGGAAAGAGAATGAGCAGTTCTTC
CDR3aa: CASSLTRTSGKENEQFF

abundance: -
v_gene: TRBV19
j_gene: TRBJ2-3
d_gene: TRBD1
CDR3nt: TGTGCCAGTAGTGTATGGGACAGGGGGATGGATACAGATACGCAGTATTTT
CDR3aa: CASSVWDRGMDTDTQYF

abundance: -
v_gene: TRBV28
j_gene: TRBJ1-2
d_gene: TRBD1
CDR3nt: TGTGCCAGCAGTTTAGTCGACAGGGATTATGGCTACACCTTC
CDR3aa: CASSLVDRDYGYTF

abundance: -
v_gene: TRBV4-1
j_gene: TRBJ1-2
d_gene: TRBD1
CDR3nt: TGCGCCAGCAGCCGAGAGGGGGCGGGCTACACCTTC
CDR3aa: CASSREGAGYTF

abundance: -
v_gene: TRBV2
j_gene: TRBJ2-4
d_gene: -
CDR3nt: TGTGCCAGCACCGAGGGCAACATTCAGTACTTC
CDR3aa: CASTEGNIQYF

abundance: -
v_gene: TRBV6-5
j_gene: TRBJ1-5
d_gene: -
CDR3nt: TGTGCCAGCACGCACCGGGTCCAGGGTCATCAGCCCCAGCATTTT
CDR3aa: CASTHRVQGHQPQHF

abundance: -
v_gene: TRBV27
j_gene: TRBJ2-7
d_gene: -
CDR3nt: TGTGCCAGCAGTTTAGTTGGCGGGGATTTCTACGAGCAGTACTTC
CDR3aa: CASSLVGGDFYEQYF

abundance: -
v_gene: TRBV7-2
j_gene: TRBJ2-7
d_gene: TRBD1
CDR3nt: TGTGCCAGCAGCTCCTATCCGGGACAGGGCTACGAGCAGTACTTC
CDR3aa: CASSSYPGQGYEQYF

abundance: -
v_gene: TRBV10-2
j_gene: TRBJ1-1
d_gene: -
CDR3nt: TGCGCCAGCAGTGAGAGGGGAATGAACACTGAAGCTTTCTTT
CDR3aa: CASSERGMNTEAFF

abundance: -
v_gene: TRBV7-8
j_gene: TRBJ2-7
d_gene: TRBD1
CDR3nt: TGTGCCAGCAGCTTAGGTGCCCTCGGGACAGAGTACTTC
CDR3aa: CASSLGALGTEYF

abundance: few
v_gene: TRBV7-8
j_gene: TRBJ2-1
d_gene: TRBD2
CDR3nt: TGTGCCAGCAGCTTACCCCCTATGGCGGGGGCCTACAATGAGCAGTTCTTC
CDR3aa: CASSLPPMAGAYNEQFF

abundance: -
v_gene: TRBV5-1
j_gene: TRBJ2-3
d_gene: -
CDR3nt: TGCGCCAGCAGCTTGGAAGGCCGGGAGACAGATACGCAGTATTTT
CDR3aa: CASSLEGRETDTQYF

abundance: -
v_gene: TRBV6-5
j_gene: TRBJ2-7
d_gene: -
CDR3nt: TGTGCCAGCACGTCTAGCCTACTCTACGAGCAGTACTTC
CDR3aa: CASTSSLLYEQYF